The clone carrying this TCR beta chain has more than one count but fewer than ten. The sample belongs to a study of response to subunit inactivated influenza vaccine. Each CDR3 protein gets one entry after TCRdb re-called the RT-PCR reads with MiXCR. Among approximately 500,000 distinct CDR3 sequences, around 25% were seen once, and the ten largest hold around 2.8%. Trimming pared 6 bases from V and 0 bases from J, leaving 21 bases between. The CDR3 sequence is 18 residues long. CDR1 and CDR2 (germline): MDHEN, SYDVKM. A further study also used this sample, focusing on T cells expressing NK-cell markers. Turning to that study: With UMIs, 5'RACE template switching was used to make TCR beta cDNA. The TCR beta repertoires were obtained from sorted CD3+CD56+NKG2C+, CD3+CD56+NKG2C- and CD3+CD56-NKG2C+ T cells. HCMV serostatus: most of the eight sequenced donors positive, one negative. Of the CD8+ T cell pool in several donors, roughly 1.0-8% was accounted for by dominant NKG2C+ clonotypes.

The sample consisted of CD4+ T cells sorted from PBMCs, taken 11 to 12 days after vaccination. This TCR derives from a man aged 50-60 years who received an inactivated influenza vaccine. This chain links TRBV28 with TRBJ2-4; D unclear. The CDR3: CASSGRSPEPIAKNIQYF. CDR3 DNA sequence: TGTGCCAGCAGCGGACGTTCTCCTGAGCCCATAGCCAAAAACATTCAGTACTTC.